The next 32 T cell receptor beta chains were all read from a single sample in a study of prognosis after radiotherapy for stage I lung cancer. From genomic DNA, TCR beta CDR3 was amplified by two-round multiplex PCR. During first-round PCR, primers specific to each TRBV and TRBJ gene were used. TCRdb re-analysed the multiplex PCR reads in MiXCR, keeping a single row per CDR3 protein. The sample holds around 20,000 distinct CDR3 sequences, 45% to 70% seen once. The sample here was PBMCs, taken before or after stereotactic body radiation therapy (not recorded which). All receptors derive from a donor aged 50 or older with non-small cell lung cancer.

This clonotype was recorded a few times. CDR3 DNA: TGTGCCAGCAGTGCCGGGACAGGGGGCTACGAGCAGTACTTC. Translation gives CASSAGTGGYEQYF. V gene TRBV6-1 combines with J gene TRBJ2-7; 11 positions agree with TRBD1. The CDR3 is 14 amino acids. J lost 3 bases, V lost 4 bases, and 2 bases had no gene match. CDR1 and CDR2 from the germline V gene are MNHNS and SASEGT.

Points on this clonotype: Because it lacks the conserved phenylalanine or tryptophan at the end, this CDR3 is likely a read error. J is TRBJ2-7 and V is TRBV15; TRBD1 or TRBD2 may be the D gene (5 bases each). Trimming took off 0 bases at V and 7 bases at J, with 16 bases between the two ends. In germline, CDR1 is LNHNV, CDR2 YYDKDF (reference sequence). The CDR3 is made up of 15 amino acids. In nucleotides, the CDR3 is TGTGCCACCAGCAGAGATACCTGCAGGGACGGTGAGCAGTACCTC. This translates into CATSRDTCRDGEQYL.

This clonotype has ten or more counts. Being one base from a much bigger clone, this may be a read error. The chain recombines TRBV5-1 with TRBJ1-1; D is unclear. The CDR3 is 14 residues long. CDR1 is SGHRS, CDR2 YFSETQ, per germline. CDR3 sequence (DNA): TGCGCCGGCAGAGAGGTCCCAAGGTCCACTGAAGCTTTCTTT. It specifies CAGREVPRSTEAFF.

The rearrangement links TRBV7-9 to TRBJ2-1, with 8 bases identical to TRBD2. Trimming at V came to 10 bases and at J to 9 bases, leaving 5 bases not matched to a gene. Germline CDR1 SEHNR, CDR2 FQNEAQ (reference sequence). The CDR3 extends over 11 amino acids. The CDR3 coding sequence is TGTGCCACCAAGCGGGAGTCTGAGCAGTTCTTC. This translates into CATKRESEQFF.

Concerning this clonotype: This may come from a read error, since a much larger clone is one base off. V usage is TRBV29-1 and J usage is TRBJ2-2; 8 nucleotides agree with TRBD1. V was clipped by 8 bases and J by 3 bases; unmatched bases: 2. Germline V lookup: CDR1 SQVTM, CDR2 ANQGSEA. This CDR3 has 12 residues. The CDR3 sequence: CSSQGDTGELFF. CDR3 sequence (DNA): TGCAGCTCACAGGGGGACACCGGGGAGCTGTTTTTT.

Judged by abundance, this clonotype is medium-sized. The gene calls are TRBV11-2 and TRBJ2-3; no clear D gene. The ends were cut back, 3 bases at V and 5 bases at J, with 3 bases in the middle. CDR3 length equals 11 residues. Germline values: CDR1 SGHAT, CDR2 FQNNGV. CDR3: CASSFQDTQYF. CDR3 coding DNA: TGTGCCAGCAGCTTCCAAGATACGCAGTATTTT.

The rearrangement uses TRBV12-3 or TRBV12-4 and TRBJ2-3; D is uncertain. The ends were cut back, 1 base at V and 2 bases at J, with 10 bases in the middle. The CDR3 covers 15 residues. Here the CDR3 DNA reads TGTGCCAGCAGTTTAGGGTGCGAAGTCACAGATACGCAGTATTTT. Amino acid sequence: CASSLGCEVTDTQYF.

In regard to this clonotype: This sequence is one base from a far larger clone and is likely a read error. This chain connects TRBV11-2 to TRBJ1-1, with D unclear. CDR1 is SGHAT, CDR2 FQNNGV, per germline. The CDR3 sequence is 15 residues long. Here the CDR3 DNA reads TGTGCCAGCAGCTTAGATAGCGCGGGAACAGATACGCTGTATTTT. It is translated as CASSLDSAGTDTLYF.

Only one count was recorded for this clonotype. The CDR3 region is CASSSLAGGLSLLNEQFF. CDR3 DNA sequence: TGTGCCAGCAGTTCGCTAGCGGGGGGCCTCTCGCTGCTAAATGAGCAGTTCTTC. The rearrangement joins TRBV6-5 to TRBJ2-1, with 11 bases lining up with TRBD2. Germline assignment: CDR1 MNHEY and CDR2 SVGAGI. This CDR3 is 18 amino acids long. The V segment lost 4 bases and the J segment 7 bases; nucleotides outside the gene matches: 15.

The V gene is TRBV7-3, the J gene TRBJ2-5; a possible D gene is TRBD2 (5 bases). The ends were cut back, 5 bases at V and 2 bases at J, with 9 bases in the middle. The CDR3 contains 13 residues. Germline V lookup: CDR1 SGHTA, CDR2 FQGTGA. The CDR3 nucleotides read TGTGCCAGCAGCACCCGGACTCAAGAGACCCAGTACTTC. Its translation: CASSTRTQETQYF.

There are many counts of this clonotype. The J gene is TRBJ2-1, the V gene TRBV4-1, with 10 bases matching TRBD2. Per the germline V gene, CDR1 is MGHRA and CDR2 is YSYEKL. V trimming: 4 bases; J trimming: 13 bases; junction bases outside the gene matches: 16. The CDR3 runs 16 residues. The CDR3 sequence: CASSPQRTSGGQIQFF. As DNA, the CDR3 is TGCGCCAGCAGCCCCCAACGGACTAGCGGAGGGCAGATTCAGTTCTTC.

This clonotype has at least ten counts. CDR3 sequence: CASSTRGNNQPQHF. DNA for the CDR3: TGTGCCAGCAGTACCCGGGGAAACAATCAGCCCCAGCATTTT. The rearrangement uses TRBV28 and TRBJ1-5; no definite D call. The CDR3 has 14 residues. CDR1 is MDHEN, CDR2 SYDVKM, per germline. The V and J ends lost 5 bases and 3 bases respectively, with 11 bases between them.

This clonotype appeared a single time. The chain has TRBV6-2 or TRBV6-3 and TRBJ2-2, with no clear D. Trimming took off 5 bases at V and 5 bases at J, with 15 bases between the two ends. CDR1 and CDR2 (germline): MNHEY, SVGEGT. This CDR3 is built from 15 residues. CDR3 protein: CASSERRRQTGELFF. CDR3 bases: TGTGCCAGCAGTGAACGTAGACGCCAGACCGGGGAGCTGTTTTTT.

Points on this clonotype: This may be a read error, as it is one base from a much larger clone. The chain has TRBV20-1 and TRBJ1-4, with unresolved D. Germline CDR1 DFQATT, CDR2 SNEGSKA (reference sequence). The CDR3 is 12 residues long. Trimming left V 1 base short and J 12 bases short, with 12 bases between. The CDR3 coding sequence is TGCAGTGCTAGAGGGGAGTCGAGGGAACTGTTTTTT. Translating gives CSARGESRELFF.

This clonotype ranks as medium-sized. V is TRBV28 and J is TRBJ1-5, with 11 bases aligning to TRBD1. Unmatched junction bases numbered 5, after V lost 1 base and J lost 6 bases. The CDR3 has 16 residues. Germline lookup yields CDR1 MDHEN and CDR2 SYDVKM. This CDR3 reads CASSLFGQGAGQPQHF. The CDR3 DNA sequence: TGTGCCAGCAGTTTATTTGGACAGGGGGCCGGTCAGCCCCAGCATTTT.

The chain combines TRBV19 with TRBJ1-3; D is ambiguous. Germline V gives CDR1 LNHDA, CDR2 SQIVND (reference sequence). The V end lost 6 bases, the J end lost 6 bases, and 15 bases lay between the germline ends. The CDR3 runs to 14 residues. For the CDR3, the DNA is TGTGCCAGTAGGGACCGAGCTCTGTCAAACACCATATATTTT. Translation gives CASRDRALSNTIYF. The full variable domain, with the rest looked up from reference TRBV19 and TRBJ1-3, is DGGITQSPKYLFRKEGQNVTLSCEQNLNHDAMYWYRQDPGQGLRLIYYSQIVNDFQKGDIAEGYSVSREKKESFPLTVTSAQKNPTAFYLCASRDRALSNTIYFGEGSWLTVV.

This clonotype was seen many times. This CDR3 fails to terminate in the conserved phenylalanine or tryptophan, so it likely reflects a read error. The J gene is TRBJ1-6, the V gene TRBV28; no clear D gene. There are 12 residues in the CDR3. Trimming stripped 4 bases from V and 9 bases from J, with 7 bases between. The germline gives CDR1 MDHEN, CDR2 SYDVKM. Written as DNA, the CDR3 is TGTGCCAGCAGTTCAACAACTTCACCCCTCCACTTG. Translating it yields CASSSTTSPLHL.

The chain is built from TRBV30 and TRBJ1-1; the D gene is possibly TRBD1 (6 bases). The V gene's germline CDR1 is GTSNPN and CDR2 SVGIG (reference sequence). There are 14 residues in the CDR3. The V end was cut by 7 bases, the J end by 3 bases, with 18 bases between. CDR3 nucleotide sequence: TGTGCCTTTAGTGTAGGGGGTTCGTACACTGAAGCTTTCTTT. Translation: CAFSVGGSYTEAFF.

This clonotype showed up many times. The chain recombines TRBV29-1 with TRBJ2-1; D perhaps matches TRBD2 (6 bases). The germline CDR1 and CDR2 sequences are SQVTM and ANQGSEA. This CDR3 has 13 residues. Trimming shortened V by 6 bases and J by 3 bases, and 12 bases separated the two germline ends. CDR3 protein: CSVEDYNYNEQFF. CDR3 coding DNA: TGCAGCGTCGAGGACTATAACTACAATGAGCAGTTCTTC.

There are many counts of this clonotype. The gene calls are TRBV10-3 and TRBJ1-1, with a possible D match to TRBD1 (6 bases). Trimming cost V 6 bases and J 6 bases, with 17 bases left between them. CDR1 is ENHRY and CDR2 is SYGVKD in the germline V gene. The CDR3 runs to 14 residues. DNA of the CDR3: TGTGCCATCAGCCTGAAACAGGGTTGGGCTGAAGCTTTCTTT. Encoded protein: CAISLKQGWAEAFF.

This clonotype appeared a single time. Its ends do not fully match the called genes, so a read error is possible. Here the CDR3 reads CASIPGPNTGELFF. Here the CDR3 DNA reads TGTGCCAGCATACCCGGACCGAACACCGGTGAGCTGTTTTTT. The rearrangement links TRBV6-4 to TRBJ2-2; no clear D. This CDR3 is 14 amino acids long. Germline CDR1 is MRHNA and CDR2 is SNTAGT.

There are many counts of this clonotype. A junction boundary mismatches the germline segment, possibly from a read error. The chain couples TRBV5-1 to TRBJ2-7; TRBD2 agrees at 14 bases. Germline V gene data show CDR1 as SGHRS and CDR2 as YFSETQ. The CDR3 is 13 residues long. The CDR3 is CASSRGLAGELDF. CDR3 nucleotide sequence: TGCGCCAGCAGCAGGGGACTAGCGGGAGAGTTAGACTTC.

The chain has TRBV28 and TRBJ2-7; 7 bases fit TRBD1. This CDR3 region has 15 residues. V lost 4 bases to trimming and J lost 5 bases; unmatched junction nucleotides: 11. CDR1 MDHEN and CDR2 SYDVKM come from the germline V gene. CDR3 in amino acids: CASSSLGQARHEQYF. The CDR3 bases are TGTGCCAGCAGTTCTCTAGGACAGGCTCGCCACGAGCAGTACTTC. Variable domain in full (rest from reference TRBV28 and TRBJ2-7): DVKVTQSSRYLVKRTGEKVFLECVQDMDHENMFWYRQDPGLGLRLIYFSYDVKMKEKGDIPEGYSVSREKKERFSLILESASTNQTSMYLCASSSLGQARHEQYFGPGTRLTVT.

This clonotype was observed at least ten times. The chain uses TRBV27 and TRBJ2-3; D possibly corresponds to TRBD1 (6 bases). Germline V gives CDR1 MNHEY, CDR2 SMNVEV (reference sequence). The germline V and J ends were trimmed by 3 bases and 4 bases, with 14 bases remaining between them. This CDR3 region has 15 residues. CDR3 in DNA: TGTGCCAGCAGTTTCTGGGGGCGAGTCCCAGATACGCAGTATTTT. Residues: CASSFWGRVPDTQYF.

Regarding this clonotype: The junction departs from germline at one end; a sequencing error may be responsible. The gene calls are TRBV15 and TRBJ2-7; 12 positions match TRBD2. Germline assignment: CDR1 LNHNV and CDR2 YYDKDF (reference sequence). The length of the CDR3 is 18 residues. CDR3 in amino acids: CATSRDGLAGYGYYEKYF. In DNA form, the CDR3 reads TGTGCCACCAGCAGAGATGGACTAGCGGGATACGGCTACTACGAGAAGTACTTC. The full variable domain, rest sourced from reference TRBV15 and TRBJ2-7, is DAMVIQNPRYQVTQFGKPVTLSCSQTLNHNVMYWYQQKSSQAPKLLFHYYDKDFNNEADTPDNFQSRRPNTSFCFLDIRSPGLGDTAMYLCATSRDGLAGYGYYEKYFGPGTRLTVT.

The sample holds many counts of this clonotype. The J gene is TRBJ1-2, the V gene TRBV5-4; no definite D call. Trimming left V 0 bases short and J 4 bases short, with 10 bases between. Germline V CDR1 and CDR2: SGHNT, YYREEE (reference sequence). This CDR3 contains 14 residues. CDR3 region: CASSLDGESYGYTF. The CDR3 DNA sequence: TGTGCCAGCAGCTTGGACGGGGAAAGCTATGGCTACACCTTC.

This clonotype is medium-sized (0.01 to 0.1%) in the sample. This chain links TRBV6-2 or TRBV6-3 with TRBJ2-1, with D perhaps TRBD2 (7 bases). Trimming took 6 bases from V and 8 from J, leaving 14 bases between them. The CDR3 contains 13 residues. Germline CDR1 and CDR2: MNHEY and SVGEGT. CDR3 coding DNA: TGTGCCAGCAGGATGGGGGGGCGGCATGAGCAGTTCTTC. Translating gives CASRMGGRHEQFF.

This clonotype came up many times. This may be a read error: a much more frequent sequence differs by one nucleotide. This CDR3 is CASKISGRVGVATDTQYF. CDR3 in DNA: TGTGCCAGCAAAATAAGCGGGAGAGTTGGAGTGGCCACAGATACGCAGTATTTT. V is TRBV12-3 or TRBV12-4 and J is TRBJ2-3; TRBD2 agrees at 8 bases. The ends lost 7 bases at V and 2 bases at J; junction bases unmatched: 17. This CDR3 contains 18 residues.

This clonotype came up many times. The chain combines TRBV7-2 with TRBJ2-5; 9 bases agree with TRBD2. This CDR3 region has 17 residues. CDR1 SGHTA and CDR2 FQGNSA come from the germline V gene. V shed 1 base, J shed 4 bases, and the junction held 10 bases outside the gene matches. CDR3 region: CASSLVSGRPRGETQYF. In DNA, the CDR3 is TGTGCCAGCAGCTTAGTAAGCGGGAGGCCCCGGGGAGAGACCCAGTACTTC.

The V gene is TRBV20-1, the J gene TRBJ1-5, with TRBD1 matching 7 bases. This CDR3 is built from 16 residues. V shed 1 base and J 3 bases; nucleotides not matched to a gene: 9. Germline V lookup: CDR1 DFQATT, CDR2 SNEGSKA (reference sequence). The CDR3 coding sequence is TGCAGTGCTAGAGGTATCCTAGGGACAGTCAATCAGCCCCAGCATTTT. Translating gives CSARGILGTVNQPQHF.

This clonotype was detected once. The chain has TRBV3-1 and TRBJ1-1, with D perhaps matching TRBD1 (5 bases). V lost 8 bases and J 7 bases, leaving 11 bases between the germline ends. The CDR3 sequence is 11 residues long. The germline V gene has CDR1 LGHDT and CDR2 YNNKEL (reference sequence). CDR3 residues: CASGDRGEAFF. The CDR3, as DNA: TGTGCCAGCGGGGACCGGGGTGAAGCTTTCTTT.

Turning to this clonotype: A far larger clone is one base from this, pointing to a likely read error. V usage is TRBV6-4 and J usage is TRBJ1-2; D is perhaps TRBD1 (5 bases). The CDR3 covers 12 residues. Germline V CDR1 and CDR2: MRHNA, SNTAGT. Trimming removed 3 bases at V and 6 bases at J, with 8 bases between. The CDR3 sequence is CASSERGDGYTF. As DNA, the CDR3 is TGTGCCAGCAGTGAACGGGGGGATGGCTACACCTTC.